This T cell receptor (beta chain) was recorded in a study of control samples from healthy donors and cancer patients (dated by TCRdb to 2018 to 2020). Notes on this clone: Its recognized antigen is unknown. No quality values exist for individual bases; no much larger clone is one base distant.

The CDR3 covers 13 residues, taking in both the cysteine and the phenylalanine. Only CDR3 DNA is held: 39 bases, read in frame from base 1. V is clipped by 4 bases and J by 2 bases, and the sequence between their germline boundaries is 9 bases long. From a lookup of the germline V gene (reference sequence), CDR1 and CDR2 are SEHNR and FQNEAQ. Receptor amplification or capture employed the immunoSEQ multiplex PCR assay. Not all clones reach the TCRdb copy of this immuneACCESS table, which keeps in-frame sequences only. Checked studies attribute under half of the gap to unresolved V genes and leave the rest unexplained. Within this sample are about 130,000 clones, with 70% to 90% of them counted one time only. The ten largest make up 3.2% of the sample.

The sample was blood. The TCR originated in a man in his fifties or sixties in good health. The rearranged segments are TRBV7-9 and TRBJ2-7; no confident D gene assignment can be made. The CDR3 sequence is CASSSTIPYEQYF. In nucleotide form, the sequence is TGTGCCAGCAGCTCAACGATTCCCTACGAGCAGTACTTC.